These T cell receptor beta chains were read from a single sample in a study of OX40 agonist ivuxolimab in advanced cancers. Clones were read by immunoSEQ multiplex PCR, and TCRdb kept only the in-frame ones, dropping some. The data contain around 39,000 clones, roughly 81% of them singletons. This material consisted of CD4+ or CD8+ T cells sorted from blood, taken in a trial of the OX40 agonist ivuxolimab. The origin of the receptors is an adult with an advanced solid tumor such as melanoma, head and neck, liver or kidney cancer. CDR3s include the opening cysteine and the closing phenylalanine or tryptophan. The D gene is left open where the match is weak. Some rows mark clone size as missing; the rest say once, few, many or name a class of expanded clone.

V	size	J	D	DNA	CDR3
TRBV6-5	.	TRBJ2-7	TRBD1	TGTGCCAGCAACCGTGGGACAGGGCTATCCTACGAGCAGTACTTC	CASNRGTGLSYEQYF
TRBV27	.	TRBJ2-7	.	TGTGCCAGCAGTGCTTACCGGGACGGATCCTACGAGCAGTACTTC	CASSAYRDGSYEQYF
TRBV4-1	.	TRBJ2-1	TRBD2	TGCGCCAGCGGAGGGACTAGCTTTAACGATGAGCAGTTCTTC	CASGGTSFNDEQFF
TRBV20-1	.	TRBJ1-2	.	TGCAGTGCTCGATTAGGGGCCGGCTACACCTTC	CSARLGAGYTF
TRBV20-1	.	TRBJ2-3	.	TGCAGTGTCACCAGGGCAGCTACGCAGTATTTT	CSVTRAATQYF
TRBV2	.	TRBJ1-2	TRBD1	TGTGCCAGCAGTGGAAACAACAGGGGTCTAGATTATGGCTACACCTTC	CASSGNNRGLDYGYTF
TRBV30	few	TRBJ1-5	.	TGTGCCTGGAATGAGGACAGTCATAGCAATCAGCCCCAGCATTTT	CAWNEDSHSNQPQHF
TRBV18	.	TRBJ2-3	.	TGTGCCAGCTCGCTAAGCACAGATACGCAGTATTTT	CASSLSTDTQYF
TRBV28	.	TRBJ1-1	.	TGTGCCAGCAGTCTATCCTCCAGGGAAACTGAAGCTTTCTTT	CASSLSSRETEAFF
TRBV6-5	once	TRBJ2-1	.	TGTGCCAGCAGTTACTCTAGTAGCTACAATGAGCAGTTCTTC	CASSYSSSYNEQFF
TRBV28	.	TRBJ2-7	.	TGTGCCAGCAGAGGTGTCGGACTAACGACTTTC	CASRGVGLTTF
TRBV4-2	few	TRBJ2-7	TRBD2	TGTGCCAGCAGCCCCGAGACTAGCGCAGTAACCTACGAGCAGTACTTC	CASSPETSAVTYEQYF
TRBV18	.	TRBJ2-3	.	TGTGCCAGCTCACCGGGACGCGAGGTGGATACGCAGTATTTT	CASSPGREVDTQYF
TRBV5-6	.	TRBJ2-7	TRBD2	TGTGCCAGCAGCCTCGTGACTAGCGGGAGTCTCGAGCAGTACTTC	CASSLVTSGSLEQYF
TRBV7-7	.	TRBJ2-6	.	TGTGCTAGCAGCTTAGGTAGCTCTGGGGCCAACGTCCTGACTTTC	CASSLGSSGANVLTF
TRBV4-1	.	TRBJ2-7	.	TGCGCCAGCAGCCAAGTAGGAGGGGGCCGACACGAGCAGTACTTC	CASSQVGGGRHEQYF